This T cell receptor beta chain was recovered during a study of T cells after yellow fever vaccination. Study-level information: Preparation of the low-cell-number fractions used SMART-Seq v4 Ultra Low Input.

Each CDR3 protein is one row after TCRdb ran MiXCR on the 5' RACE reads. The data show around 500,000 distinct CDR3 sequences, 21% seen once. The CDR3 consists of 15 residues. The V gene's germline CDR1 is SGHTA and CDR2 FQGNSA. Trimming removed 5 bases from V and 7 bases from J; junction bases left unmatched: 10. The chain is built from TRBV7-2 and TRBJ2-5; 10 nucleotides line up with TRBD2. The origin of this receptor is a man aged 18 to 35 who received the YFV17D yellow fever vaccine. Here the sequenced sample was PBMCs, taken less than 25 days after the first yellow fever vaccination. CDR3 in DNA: TGTGCCAGCAGCCCCACTAGCGGGGTTGGGGGGACCCAGTACTTC. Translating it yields CASSPTSGVGGTQYF.